A single sample gave rise to the 4 T cell receptor beta chains below, sequenced in a study of cytomegalovirus exposure and HLA in healthy donors. The assay was immunoSEQ multiplex PCR, and TCRdb's table has in-frame clones only and misses some. The sample shows approximately 200,000 clones, approximately 90% of them seen only once. Sequenced: PBMCs. The receptors were sampled from a woman aged 18-35 years in good health and CMV-seronegative.

V gene TRBV28 combines with J gene TRBJ2-5; tentatively, D is TRBD1 (6 bases). V lost 6 bases and J 1 base, leaving 15 bases between the germline ends. The CDR3 runs 15 residues. The germline CDR1 and CDR2 sequences are MDHEN and SYDVKM. CDR3 protein: CASSQPQGPQETQYF. CDR3 coding DNA: TGTGCCAGCAGCCAGCCTCAGGGGCCCCAAGAGACCCAGTACTTC.

V and J are TRBV27 and TRBJ2-6; 7 bases map to TRBD1. Germline assignment: CDR1 MNHEY and CDR2 SMNVEV (reference sequence). V was clipped by 4 bases and J by 2 bases; unmatched bases: 2. The length of the CDR3 is 15 residues. The CDR3 coding sequence is TGTGCCAGCAGTTCCGGGACAGCTGGGGCCAACGTCCTGACTTTC. Amino acid sequence: CASSSGTAGANVLTF.

The J gene is TRBJ2-1, the V gene TRBV29-1; a weak D match, TRBD1 (6 bases). V gave up 4 bases and J gave up 6 bases, with 19 bases separating them. The CDR3 length is 15 residues. Germline CDR1 SQVTM, CDR2 ANQGSEA. The CDR3 spells CSVGLASGEGNEQFF. CDR3 coding DNA: TGCAGCGTTGGACTGGCGTCAGGGGAAGGCAATGAGCAGTTCTTC.

V gene TRBV5-4 combines with J gene TRBJ2-4, with TRBD1 identical over 10 bases. The germline V gene encodes CDR1 SGHNT and CDR2 YYREEE (reference sequence). V dropped 4 bases and J dropped 8; count of bases not matched to a gene: 6. This CDR3 has 14 amino acids. CDR3 in amino acids: CASSPEDRGDIQYF. CDR3 DNA sequence: TGTGCCAGCAGCCCAGAGGACAGGGGGGACATTCAGTACTTC.